This entry is about one TCR beta chain. The CDR3 has 14 residues. The V and J ends lost 7 bases and 9 bases respectively, with 24 bases between them. The V gene's germline CDR1 is DFQATT and CDR2 SNEGSKA (reference sequence). The data belong to a study of patients and donors after allogeneic stem cell transplantation. TCRdb passed the RT-PCR reads through MiXCR, listing each CDR3 protein once. The sample shows approximately 150,000 distinct CDR3 sequences, approximately 24% of them seen only once. The sequence was collected from a human donor who was either an allogeneic HSCT recipient or a stem cell or donor lymphocyte infusion donor (not recorded which). It is not recorded whose cells these are; they may come from a transplant donor. The sequenced sample was blood, either unsorted or a sorted T cell fraction (not recorded which). The J gene is TRBJ1-2, the V gene TRBV20-1; a possible D gene is TRBD1 (5 bases). In DNA form, the CDR3 reads TGCAGTGTTCTCCGGGACCCCAGTACGGGCAGCTACACCTTC. Translated, it gives CSVLRDPSTGSYTF.